This TCR beta chain was recorded in a study of blood T cell repertoires in COVID-19 (dated by TCRdb to 2018 to 2021). General notes on the study: Samples from collaborators originated in the United States, Italy and Spain and spanned both the acute and convalescent phases of COVID-19. The prospective study material was composed of cDNA or gDNA derived from T cells, B-cell-depleted T cells, or PBMCs. Subjects who had been exposed to COVID-19, were actively infected with it, or had recovered from it provided the deeply sampled blood TCRbeta repertoires that made up the dataset. A freely available public database, intended as a resource for researchers studying the immune response to SARS-CoV-2, is where the repertoires were released. The samples were drawn from the first 160 participants of the ongoing ImmuneRACE study and from roughly 1,300 subjects provided by 6 global collaborators. A de-identified subject ID, COVID-19 status, age in years and sex were almost always included in the sample metadata. Where available, HLA class I and class II types were obtained from metadata supplied by the sample provider rather than from assay-based typing. What the work shows at the level of the full study, not this receptor alone: How much clinical and demographic metadata was included differed by source and by participant, and the metadata was provided uncurated.

Samples from volunteer blood donors who had recovered from COVID-19 were contributed by a second Seattle source. Whole blood was collected in K2EDTA tubes by collaborating institutions according to the institutions' own protocols. For TCRbeta analysis, collaborator samples were shipped as frozen whole blood, as isolated PBMCs, or as DNA extracted from either sample type. TCRbeta CDR3 regions were amplified from genomic DNA using the immunoSEQ Assay, a bias-controlled multiplex PCR. Processing in the source paper ran as follows. The number of nucleated cells in each sample was estimated from the amplification of reference gene primers within the assay. Sequence reads were collapsed and filtered to measure the absolute abundance of every unique TCRbeta CDR3 rearrangement. Productive Simpson clonality was computed per sample as the square root of Simpson's diversity index over productive rearrangements. Drawn from immuneACCESS, this table holds only the in-frame rearrangements with V and J called that TCRdb kept. Clones are partly lost; checked studies trace under half to an unresolved V gene and leave the rest unexplained. V and J calls and clone size come straight from that table; D and trimming were deduced from the DNA. For this sample there are 200,000 to 250,000 clones; 88% appear just once. Of the sample, under 2.5% is held by the ten largest clones.

From a lookup of the germline V gene, CDR1 and CDR2 are MDHEN and SYDVKM. The CDR3 contains 11 residues, cysteine and phenylalanine counted. The read is trimmed to its CDR3 DNA, 33 bases read in frame from base 1. Trimming removed 6 bases from V and 10 bases from J; the gene matches leave 5 bases unexplained. As to this clone: Its antigen remains undetermined. Per-base qualities were not stored, and no clone one base away is much larger.

The rearrangement joined TRBV28 to TRBJ1-2, with 7 bases in between that match TRBD1. The receptor was isolated from a woman between 35 and 50 years old who had recovered from COVID-19. The sequenced sample consisted of peripheral blood. The DNA is TGTGCCAGCAGGACTACAGGGGACTACACCTTC. Its coded protein is CASRTTGDYTF.